These T cell receptor beta chains were read from a single sample in a study of immune evolution from preneoplasia to lung adenocarcinoma. Sequenced by immunoSEQ multiplex PCR; TCRdb stores in-frame clones only, minus some. The sample consists of around 15,000 clones, about 88% of them appearing once. The sequenced sample was FFPE invasive lung adenocarcinoma tissue. The receptor set was obtained from a person aged 70 to 85 with invasive lung adenocarcinoma. Each CDR3 is given without its conserved first and last residue. The order of the fields is V gene, J gene, CDR3 protein.

V: TRBV10-3; J: TRBJ2-7; CDR3: ATIDRGGYEQY
V: TRBV19; J: TRBJ1-5; CDR3: ASSDRPNQPQH
V: TRBV2; J: TRBJ1-5; CDR3: ASSEQYNQPQH
V: TRBV4-1; J: TRBJ1-1; CDR3: ASSQGRGDTEAF
V: TRBV6-1; J: TRBJ1-2; CDR3: ASRTLGQNYGYT
V: TRBV28; J: TRBJ1-4; CDR3: ASSLLVGEKLF
V: TRBV9; J: TRBJ2-3; CDR3: ASSVGPGTTDTQY
V: TRBV25-1; J: TRBJ1-1; CDR3: ASLGPEAF
V: TRBV11-2; J: TRBJ2-7; CDR3: ASSFQTGPPYEQY
V: TRBV6-1; J: TRBJ1-3; CDR3: ASSMASGNTIY
V: TRBV9; J: TRBJ2-7; CDR3: ASTKTSGRDDEQY
V: TRBV20-1; J: TRBJ2-5; CDR3: SAENTETQY
V: TRBV28; J: TRBJ2-4; CDR3: ASSPGSQLAKNIQY
V: TRBV28; J: TRBJ2-4; CDR3: ASSPLSGGSGNIQY
V: TRBV7-3; J: TRBJ1-1; CDR3: ASSLTPTSGVAF
V: TRBV27; J: TRBJ2-2; CDR3: ASSFGGELF
V: TRBV5-1; J: TRBJ2-3; CDR3: ASSLGDTQY
V: TRBV28; J: TRBJ2-7; CDR3: ASSLSGTDLRFQY
V: TRBV6-5; J: TRBJ2-2; CDR3: ASSDDRATGELF
V: TRBV28; J: TRBJ2-7; CDR3: ASSHTRTSRRSSYEQY
V: TRBV6-1; J: TRBJ1-3; CDR3: ASSPGTSSGNTIY
V: TRBV7-2; J: TRBJ1-1; CDR3: ASSRDRNTEAF
V: TRBV27; J: TRBJ1-2; CDR3: ASRWGGGYT
V: TRBV9; J: TRBJ1-3; CDR3: ASSVVPSGNTIY
V: TRBV30; J: TRBJ2-2; CDR3: AWRYRLAGVTGELF
V: TRBV4-2; J: TRBJ2-1; CDR3: ASSLGTRGNEQF
V: TRBV11-2; J: TRBJ1-1; CDR3: ASSLVGYTEAF
V: TRBV27; J: TRBJ1-1; CDR3: ASSLSRGAVNTEAF
V: TRBV6-5; J: TRBJ1-1; CDR3: ASSYSTANTEAF
V: TRBV28; J: TRBJ1-3; CDR3: ASSLNRQGSGNTIY
V: TRBV29-1; J: TRBJ1-1; CDR3: SVVQGEIEAF
V: TRBV5-1; J: TRBJ2-4; CDR3: ASSSGLAGGRNNIQY
V: TRBV6-1; J: TRBJ1-1; CDR3: ASSLMGNTEAF
V: TRBV29-1; J: TRBJ1-4; CDR3: SVVRQGIREKLF
V: TRBV7-3; J: TRBJ1-2; CDR3: ASSPGQGAIYGYT
V: TRBV18; J: TRBJ1-2; CDR3: ASSAGTNYGYT
V: TRBV30; J: TRBJ1-4; CDR3: AWSPLSNAGTRDGKLF
V: TRBV4-1; J: TRBJ2-5; CDR3: ASSHDTGSGWETQY
V: TRBV2; J: TRBJ2-3; CDR3: ASSELGTAFHNTQY
V: TRBV5-4; J: TRBJ2-1; CDR3: ASSLKAGGPNEQF
V: TRBV19; J: TRBJ2-5; CDR3: ASSPGQVQETQY
V: TRBV7-2; J: TRBJ2-7; CDR3: ASSLVGRGRYYEQY
V: TRBV9; J: TRBJ1-2; CDR3: ASSVGDRGLYGYT
V: TRBV15; J: TRBJ2-7; CDR3: ATSSGVGTEQY
V: TRBV7-3; J: TRBJ2-3; CDR3: ASRKTGSSTDTQY
V: TRBV27; J: TRBJ2-5; CDR3: ASSPRTGADQETQY
V: TRBV28; J: TRBJ2-2; CDR3: ATTGTTNTGELF
V: TRBV28; J: TRBJ1-2; CDR3: ASSQRQGSYGYT
V: TRBV20-1; J: TRBJ2-3; CDR3: SATPVDTQY
V: TRBV19; J: TRBJ1-1; CDR3: ASSISRGLNTEAF
V: TRBV7-9; J: TRBJ2-7; CDR3: ASSLADRVVVEQY
V: TRBV6-5; J: TRBJ2-7; CDR3: ASSYFATSYEQY
V: TRBV18; J: TRBJ2-2; CDR3: ASSPLRHRGNIKSTGELF
V: TRBV15; J: TRBJ1-2; CDR3: ATSSPTGALDYGYT
V: TRBV5-1; J: TRBJ2-7; CDR3: ASSFFGGKNYEQY
V: TRBV28; J: TRBJ1-4; CDR3: ASLDPTRSEKLF
V: TRBV27; J: TRBJ1-2; CDR3: ASRSMGGFDGYT
V: TRBV7-9; J: TRBJ2-1; CDR3: ASSSGYNEQF
V: TRBV19; J: TRBJ2-3; CDR3: ASSGQGEADTQY